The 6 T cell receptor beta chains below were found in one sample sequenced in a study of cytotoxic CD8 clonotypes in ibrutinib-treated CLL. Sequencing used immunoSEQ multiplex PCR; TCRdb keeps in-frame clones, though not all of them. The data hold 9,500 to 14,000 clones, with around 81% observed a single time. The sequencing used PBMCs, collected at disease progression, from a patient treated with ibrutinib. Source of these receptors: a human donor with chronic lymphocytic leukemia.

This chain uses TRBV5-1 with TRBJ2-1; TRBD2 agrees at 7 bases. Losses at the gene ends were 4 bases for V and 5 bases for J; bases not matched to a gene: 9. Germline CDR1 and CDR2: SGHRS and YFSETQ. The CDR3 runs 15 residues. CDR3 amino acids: CASSRSGTSNNEQFF. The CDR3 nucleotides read TGCGCCAGCAGCCGAAGCGGGACGAGCAACAATGAGCAGTTCTTC.

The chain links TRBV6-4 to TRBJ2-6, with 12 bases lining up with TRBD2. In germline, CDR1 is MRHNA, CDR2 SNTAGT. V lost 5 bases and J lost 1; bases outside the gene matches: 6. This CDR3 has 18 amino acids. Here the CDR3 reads CASSPGLAGYSGANVLTF. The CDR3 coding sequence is TGTGCCAGCAGTCCCGGACTAGCGGGATATTCTGGGGCCAACGTCCTGACTTTC.

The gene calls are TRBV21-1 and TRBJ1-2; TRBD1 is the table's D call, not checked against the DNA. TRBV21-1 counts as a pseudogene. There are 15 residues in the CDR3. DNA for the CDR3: TGTGCCAGCAGCAACCCCCCTGGGGGCAGTTATGGCTACACCTTC. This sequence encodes CASSNPPGGSYGYTF.

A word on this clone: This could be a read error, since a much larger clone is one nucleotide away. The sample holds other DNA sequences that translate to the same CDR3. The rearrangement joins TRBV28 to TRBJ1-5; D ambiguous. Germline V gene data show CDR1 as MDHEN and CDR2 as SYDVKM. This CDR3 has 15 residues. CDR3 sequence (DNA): TGTGCTAGCAGTCCTGGAATAGATAGCAATCAGCCCCAGCATTTT. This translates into CASSPGIDSNQPQHF.

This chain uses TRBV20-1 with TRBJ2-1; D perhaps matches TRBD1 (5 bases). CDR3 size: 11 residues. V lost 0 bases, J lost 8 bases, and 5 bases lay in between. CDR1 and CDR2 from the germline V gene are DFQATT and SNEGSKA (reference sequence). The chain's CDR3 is CSAREGHEQFF. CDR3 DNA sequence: TGCAGTGCTAGAGAGGGGCATGAGCAGTTCTTC.

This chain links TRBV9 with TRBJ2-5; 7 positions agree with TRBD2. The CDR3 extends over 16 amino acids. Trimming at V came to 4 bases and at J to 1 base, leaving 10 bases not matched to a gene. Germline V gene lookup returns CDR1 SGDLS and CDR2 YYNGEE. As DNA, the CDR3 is TGTGCCAGCAGCCGAGGGGCGGGAGAGAGCCAAGAGACCCAGTACTTC. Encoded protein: CASSRGAGESQETQYF.